This TCR beta chain was sequenced for a study of shared clonotypes between healthy human individuals. Study-wide results and caveats: Rarefaction demonstrated incomplete sorted-subset sequencing despite large depth. The sharing of 5% to 6.5% of naive CD4 clonotypes was seen across a few donors.

CDR1 is MDHEN, CDR2 SYDVKM, per germline. Trimming took 5 bases from V and 2 from J, leaving 9 bases between them. CDR3 size: 13 residues. This clone was found a few times. Its antigen is unidentified. The sample contains more than one DNA sequence encoding this CDR3. Profiling relied on immunoSEQ multiplex PCR, and the TCRdb table lists in-frame clones only, not all of them. The data show around 990,000 clones, approximately 77% seen once. J is TRBJ1-2 and V is TRBV28; D is unresolved. Sequencing was carried out using memory CD4+ T cells from PBMCs. Subset noted: CD45RA-negative fraction. The receptor's source is a man aged 18-30 years in good health. Some clones in this sample may be carry-over from other donors' samples. Written as DNA, the CDR3 is TGTGCCAGCAGTCTCGCGGGGAACTATGGCTACACCTTC. Translating gives CASSLAGNYGYTF.